This TCR beta chain stems from a study of cytomegalovirus exposure and HLA in healthy donors. PCR employed 60 Vbeta and 13 Jbeta primers. The protocol was immunoSEQ multiplex PCR, while the TCRdb copy is restricted to in-frame clones and leaves out a portion. The sample has fewer than 200,000 clones, 75% to 90% seen once. V dropped 2 bases and J dropped 4 bases, with 14 bases sitting between them. CDR1 and CDR2 from the germline V gene are MNHNS and SASEGT. The CDR3 runs 15 residues. This clone was recorded a few times. Its specificity is not known. Regarding the study as a whole: Reports state that TCR beta sequences accurately predicted most subjects' HLA-A and HLA-B alleles. Reportedly, a later analysis found an Asian-associated ancestry cluster had fewer N-insertions than the approximately 640-donor mean.

Sequencing was done on a sample of PBMCs. This TCR came from a woman in her forties or fifties in good health and CMV-seropositive. The V gene is TRBV6-1, the J gene TRBJ1-1; TRBD1 is a possible D gene (5 bases). The CDR3 loop reads CASSETLGRGTEAFF. CDR3 bases: TGTGCCAGCAGTGAAACGCTGGGGCGAGGCACTGAAGCTTTCTTT.